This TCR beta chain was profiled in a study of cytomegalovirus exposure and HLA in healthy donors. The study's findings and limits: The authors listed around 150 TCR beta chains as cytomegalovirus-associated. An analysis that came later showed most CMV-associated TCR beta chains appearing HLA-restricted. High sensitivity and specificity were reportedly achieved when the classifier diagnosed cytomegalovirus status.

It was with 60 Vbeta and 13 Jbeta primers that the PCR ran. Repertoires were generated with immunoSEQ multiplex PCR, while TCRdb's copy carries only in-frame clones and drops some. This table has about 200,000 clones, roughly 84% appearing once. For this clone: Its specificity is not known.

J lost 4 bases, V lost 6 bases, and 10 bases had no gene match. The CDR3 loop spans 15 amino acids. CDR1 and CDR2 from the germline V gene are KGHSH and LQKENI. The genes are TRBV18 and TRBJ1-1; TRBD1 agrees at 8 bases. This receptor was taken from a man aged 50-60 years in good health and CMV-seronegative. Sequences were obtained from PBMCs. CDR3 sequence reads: CASSKTGGAGTEAFF. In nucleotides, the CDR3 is TGTGCCAGCTCCAAAACAGGGGGTGCAGGCACTGAAGCTTTCTTT. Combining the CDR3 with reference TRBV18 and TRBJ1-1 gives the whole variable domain NAGVMQNPRHLVRRRGQEARLRCSPMKGHSHVYWYRQLPEEGLKFMVYLQKENIIDESGMPKERFSAEFPKEGPSILRIQQVVRGDSAAYFCASSKTGGAGTEAFFGQGTRLTVV.